This T cell receptor (beta chain) was identified during a study of neurological immune-mediated disorders. The CDR3 spans 17 residues. Trimming cost V 0 bases and J 6 bases; bases outside gene matches: 9. Per the germline V gene, CDR1 is MNHEY and CDR2 is SVGAGI. The time point denotes: longitudinal time-point 1 (baseline). It was by 5'RACE with 10-nucleotide random UMIs that the cDNA was made. The output of every sequencing run exceeded 180 million TCR-beta sequences, derived from 15-18 subjects. Via MiXCR, TCRdb re-called the 5' RACE reads, giving one row per CDR3 protein. The sample gives 55,000 to 80,000 distinct CDR3 sequences, roughly 13% of which show up once; under 5.5% is in the top ten.

The chain employs TRBV6-5 and TRBJ2-3; 10 positions match TRBD2. This sequence originates from a female donor with HTLV-1-associated myelopathy (HAM/TSP). The sample was PBMCs. The CDR3 DNA follows: TGTGCCAGCAGTTACTCGGGGACTAGCGAGGGGTGGGATACGCAGTATTTT. Its translation is CASSYSGTSEGWDTQYF.